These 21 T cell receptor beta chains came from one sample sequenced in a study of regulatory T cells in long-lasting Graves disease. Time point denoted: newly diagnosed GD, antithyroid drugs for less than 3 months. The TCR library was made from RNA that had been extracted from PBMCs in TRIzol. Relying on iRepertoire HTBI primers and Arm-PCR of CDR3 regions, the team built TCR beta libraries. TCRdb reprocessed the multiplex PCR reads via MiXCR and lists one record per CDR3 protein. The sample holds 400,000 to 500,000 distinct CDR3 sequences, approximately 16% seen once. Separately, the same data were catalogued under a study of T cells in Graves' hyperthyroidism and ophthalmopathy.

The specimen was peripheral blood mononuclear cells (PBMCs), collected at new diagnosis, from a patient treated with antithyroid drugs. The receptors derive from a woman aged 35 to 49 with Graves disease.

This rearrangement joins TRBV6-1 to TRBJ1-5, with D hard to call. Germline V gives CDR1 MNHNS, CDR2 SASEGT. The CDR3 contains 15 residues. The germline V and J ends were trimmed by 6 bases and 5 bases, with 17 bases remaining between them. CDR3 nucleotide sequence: TGTGCCAGCAGACCCCCCCGAGTGGGAGATCAGCCCCAGCATTTT. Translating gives CASRPPRVGDQPQHF.

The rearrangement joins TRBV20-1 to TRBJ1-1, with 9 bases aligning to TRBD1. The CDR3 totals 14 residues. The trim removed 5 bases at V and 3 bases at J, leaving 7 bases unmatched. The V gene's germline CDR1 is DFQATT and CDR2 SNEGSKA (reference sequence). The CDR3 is CSAQTGGLYTEAFF. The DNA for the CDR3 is TGCAGTGCTCAGACAGGGGGTTTGTACACTGAAGCTTTCTTT.

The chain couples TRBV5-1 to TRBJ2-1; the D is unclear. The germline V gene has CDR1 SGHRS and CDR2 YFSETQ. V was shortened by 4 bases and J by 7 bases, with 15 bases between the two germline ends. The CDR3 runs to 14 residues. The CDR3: CASSLSAHYNEQFF. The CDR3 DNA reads TGCGCCAGCAGCCTGTCCGCCCACTATAATGAGCAGTTCTTC.

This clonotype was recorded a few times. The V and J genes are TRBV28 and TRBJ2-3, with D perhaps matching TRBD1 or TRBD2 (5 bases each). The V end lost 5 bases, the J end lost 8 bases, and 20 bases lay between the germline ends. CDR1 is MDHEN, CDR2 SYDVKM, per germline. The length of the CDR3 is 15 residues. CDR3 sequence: CASSEARGPWGTQYF. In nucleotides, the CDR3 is TGTGCCAGCAGTGAAGCCCGGGGACCCTGGGGTACGCAGTATTTT.

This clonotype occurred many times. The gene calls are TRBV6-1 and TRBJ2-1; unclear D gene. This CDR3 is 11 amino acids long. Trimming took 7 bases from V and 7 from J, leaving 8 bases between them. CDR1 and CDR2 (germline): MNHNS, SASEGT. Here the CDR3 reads CASTDTNEQFF. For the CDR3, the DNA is TGTGCCAGCACCGACACGAATGAGCAGTTCTTC.

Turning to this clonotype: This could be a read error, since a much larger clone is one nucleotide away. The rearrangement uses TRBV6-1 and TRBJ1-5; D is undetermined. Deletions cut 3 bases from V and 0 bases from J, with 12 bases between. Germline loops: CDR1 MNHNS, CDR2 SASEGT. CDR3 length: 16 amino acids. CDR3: CASSESMGYSNQPQHF. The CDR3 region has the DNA TGTGCCAGCAGTGAGTCAATGGGATATAGCAATCAGCCCCAGCATTTT.

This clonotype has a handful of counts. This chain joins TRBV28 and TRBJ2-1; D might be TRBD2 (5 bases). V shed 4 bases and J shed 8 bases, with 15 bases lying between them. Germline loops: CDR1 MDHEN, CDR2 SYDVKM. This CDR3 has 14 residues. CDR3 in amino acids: CASSSGTRRDEQFF. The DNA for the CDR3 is TGTGCCAGCAGTTCGGGAACCCGGCGGGATGAGCAGTTCTTC. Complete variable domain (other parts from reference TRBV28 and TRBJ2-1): DVKVTQSSRYLVKRTGEKVFLECVQDMDHENMFWYRQDPGLGLRLIYFSYDVKMKEKGDIPEGYSVSREKKERFSLILESASTNQTSMYLCASSSGTRRDEQFFGPGTRLTVL.

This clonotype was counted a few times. For the CDR3, the DNA is TGTGCCAGCGGGGATCGCATCCACACAGATACGCAGTATTTT. Translated, it gives CASGDRIHTDTQYF. This rearrangement joins TRBV5-4 to TRBJ2-3; no firm D call. Trimming removed 7 bases at V and 2 bases at J, with 14 bases between. CDR3 size: 14 residues. CDR1 is SGHNT, CDR2 YYREEE, per germline (reference sequence). Based on the CDR3 plus reference TRBV5-4 and TRBJ2-3, the full variable domain is ETGVTQSPTHLIKTRGQQVTLRCSSQSGHNTVSWYQQALGQGPQFIFQYYREEENGRGNFPPRFSGLQFPNYSSELNVNALELDDSALYLCASGDRIHTDTQYFGPGTRLTVL.

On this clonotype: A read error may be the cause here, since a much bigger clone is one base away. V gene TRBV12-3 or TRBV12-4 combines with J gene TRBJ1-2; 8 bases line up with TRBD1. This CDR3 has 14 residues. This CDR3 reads CANSEGTGSNGYTF. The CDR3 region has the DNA TGTGCCAACAGTGAGGGGACAGGCAGTAACGGCTACACCTTC.

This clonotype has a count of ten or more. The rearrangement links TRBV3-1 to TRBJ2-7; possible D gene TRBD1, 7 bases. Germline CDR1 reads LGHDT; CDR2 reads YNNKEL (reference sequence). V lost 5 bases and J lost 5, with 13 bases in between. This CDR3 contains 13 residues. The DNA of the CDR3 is TGTGCCAGCAGCTCAGGGGGGATCGACGAGCAGTACTTC. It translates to CASSSGGIDEQYF.

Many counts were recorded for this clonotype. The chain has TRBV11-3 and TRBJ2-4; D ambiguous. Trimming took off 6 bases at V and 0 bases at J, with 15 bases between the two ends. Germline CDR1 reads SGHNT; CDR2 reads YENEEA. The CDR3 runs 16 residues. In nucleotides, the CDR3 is TGTGCCAGCAGACCTAACCTAGGCCTAGCCAAAAACATTCAGTACTTC. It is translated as CASRPNLGLAKNIQYF.

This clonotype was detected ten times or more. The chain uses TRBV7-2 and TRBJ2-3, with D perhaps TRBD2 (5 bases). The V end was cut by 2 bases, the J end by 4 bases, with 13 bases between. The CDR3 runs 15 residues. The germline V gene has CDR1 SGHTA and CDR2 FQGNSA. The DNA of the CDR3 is TGTGCCAGCAGCTTAAGCGGCCCCGGGTCAGATACGCAGTATTTT. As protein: CASSLSGPGSDTQYF.

This CDR3 reads CASSDLGLASNTGELFF. For the CDR3, the DNA is TGTGCCAGCAGTGATCTGGGACTAGCGTCGAACACCGGGGAGCTGTTTTTT. The rearrangement joins TRBV6-1 to TRBJ2-2, with 10 bases that match TRBD2. This CDR3 comprises 17 residues. The germline gives CDR1 MNHNS, CDR2 SASEGT. V lost 3 bases, J lost 0 bases, and 4 bases stayed unmatched.

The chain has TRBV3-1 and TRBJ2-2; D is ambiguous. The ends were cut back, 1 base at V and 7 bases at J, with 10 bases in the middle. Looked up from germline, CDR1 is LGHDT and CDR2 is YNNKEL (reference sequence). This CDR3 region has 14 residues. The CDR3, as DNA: TGTGCCAGCAGCCAAGCTGGAGACGTCGGGGAGCTGTTTTTT. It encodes CASSQAGDVGELFF.

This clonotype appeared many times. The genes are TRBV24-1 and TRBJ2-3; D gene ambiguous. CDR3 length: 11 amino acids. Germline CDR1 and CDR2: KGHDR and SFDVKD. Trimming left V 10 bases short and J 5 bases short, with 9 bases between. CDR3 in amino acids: CATGWGDTQYF. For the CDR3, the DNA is TGTGCCACAGGGTGGGGAGATACGCAGTATTTT.

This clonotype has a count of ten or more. CDR3 sequence (DNA): TGTGCCAGCATCTGGGGCAGGGGGCCCTACGAGCAGTACTTC. It codes for CASIWGRGPYEQYF. The chain carries TRBV28 and TRBJ2-7; 8 bases line up with TRBD1. The CDR3 contains 14 residues. V was pared by 7 bases and J by 2 bases, with 7 bases of the junction left unmatched. CDR1 is MDHEN, CDR2 SYDVKM, per germline.

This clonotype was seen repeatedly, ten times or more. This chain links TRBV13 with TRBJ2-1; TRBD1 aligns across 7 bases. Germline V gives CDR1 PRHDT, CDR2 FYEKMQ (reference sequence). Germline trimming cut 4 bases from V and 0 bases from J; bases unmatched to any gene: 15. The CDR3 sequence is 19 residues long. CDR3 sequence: CASSSWTGADLLSYNEQFF. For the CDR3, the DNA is TGTGCCAGCAGCTCCTGGACAGGAGCAGACCTCCTCTCCTACAATGAGCAGTTCTTC.

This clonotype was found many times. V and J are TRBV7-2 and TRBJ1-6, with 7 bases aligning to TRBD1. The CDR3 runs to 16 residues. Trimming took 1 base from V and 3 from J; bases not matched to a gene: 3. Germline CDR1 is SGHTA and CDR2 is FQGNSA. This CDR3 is CASSLGDSYYNSPLHF. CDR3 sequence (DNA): TGTGCCAGCAGCTTAGGGGACAGCTACTATAATTCACCCCTCCACTTT.

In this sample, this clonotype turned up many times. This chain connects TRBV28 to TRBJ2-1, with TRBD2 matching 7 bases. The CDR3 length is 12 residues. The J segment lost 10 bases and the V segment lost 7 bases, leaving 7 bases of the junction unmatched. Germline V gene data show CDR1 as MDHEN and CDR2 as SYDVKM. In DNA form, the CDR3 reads TGTGCCAGCACCCTTATCGGGGGGGAGCAGTTCTTC. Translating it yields CASTLIGGEQFF.

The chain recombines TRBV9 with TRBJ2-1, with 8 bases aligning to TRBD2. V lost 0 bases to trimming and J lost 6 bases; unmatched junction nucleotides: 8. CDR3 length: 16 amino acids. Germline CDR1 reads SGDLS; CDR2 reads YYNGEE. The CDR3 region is CASSVGRLAGLNEQFF. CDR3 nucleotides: TGTGCCAGCAGCGTAGGTCGGCTAGCGGGCCTCAATGAGCAGTTCTTC.

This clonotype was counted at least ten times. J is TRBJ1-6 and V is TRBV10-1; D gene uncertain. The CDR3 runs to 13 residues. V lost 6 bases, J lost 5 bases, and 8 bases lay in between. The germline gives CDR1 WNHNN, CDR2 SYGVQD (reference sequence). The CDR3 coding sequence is TGCGCCAGCAGCCGGGATAATAATTCACCCCTCCACTTT. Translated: CASSRDNNSPLHF.